This T cell receptor (beta chain) is drawn from a study of cytomegalovirus exposure and HLA in healthy donors. The PCR ran on 60 Vbeta and 13 Jbeta primers. Clones were sequenced by immunoSEQ multiplex PCR, and TCRdb holds only the in-frame ones, with some missing. The sample has some 130,000 clones, around 79% seen once. To note about this clone: Its specificity is not known.

J gave up 7 bases and V 4 bases, and 7 bases lay outside the gene matches. The CDR3 is 15 residues long. In germline, CDR1 is SGHNT, CDR2 YENEEA. The study, taken as a whole, reports: The authors listed 164 TCR beta chains as cytomegalovirus-associated. Most of the TCR beta V segments (in an earlier analysis) were productive either about 87% or about 30% of the time.

The sample taken for sequencing was PBMCs. This rearrangement joins TRBV11-3 to TRBJ2-1; TRBD2 agrees at 10 bases. This receptor was taken from a man aged 40-49 years in good health and CMV-seropositive. CDR3 loop: CASSSLGLAENEQFF. The CDR3 region has the DNA TGTGCCAGCAGCTCGCTAGGACTAGCGGAGAATGAGCAGTTCTTC.